The 10 T cell receptor beta chains in this list originate from one sample, sequenced in a study of CD4 T cells in relation to SARS-CoV-2 and coronaviruses. Only in-frame clones appear in the TCRdb table, and some are missing; sequencing was by immunoSEQ multiplex PCR. The sample consists of around 18,000 clones, about 80% of them appearing once. For these TCRs, the target antigens are not known. CD4+ T cells from unexposed donors were obtained before the COVID-19 pandemic (2011-2018). The cells were cultured for 9 to 11 days before CD4+ T cells were isolated. Specimen: CD4+ T cells from PBMCs, cultured in vitro. These receptor sequences come from a human donor in good health.

V is TRBV7-9 and J is TRBJ1-2, with 7 bases aligning to TRBD1. The V gene's germline CDR1 is SEHNR and CDR2 FQNEAQ (reference sequence). The length of the CDR3 is 15 residues. The V gene end was trimmed by 1 base and the J gene end by 8 bases; junction bases not matched to a gene: 10. This chain's CDR3 is CASSLGPEGAEGYTF. For the CDR3, the DNA is TGTGCCAGCAGCTTAGGACCGGAGGGGGCAGAGGGCTACACCTTC.

V gene TRBV27 combines with J gene TRBJ1-1; D call uncertain. The CDR3 is 14 residues long. Germline CDR1 is MNHEY and CDR2 is SMNVEV (reference sequence). V lost 0 bases and J lost 0, with 5 bases in between. Here the CDR3 reads CASSLSALNTEAFF. The CDR3 DNA is TGTGCCAGCAGTTTATCGGCCCTGAACACTGAAGCTTTCTTT.

This clone has just a few counts. The chain couples TRBV2 to TRBJ2-3; 8 bases match TRBD2. Germline trimming cut 6 bases from V and 1 base from J; bases unmatched to any gene: 15. The germline CDR1 and CDR2 sequences are SNHLY and FYNNEI. There are 18 residues in the CDR3. CDR3: CASRHHRGGSGRTDTQYF. Written as DNA, the CDR3 is TGTGCCAGCAGACACCACCGGGGGGGTAGCGGACGCACAGATACGCAGTATTTT.

The chain links TRBV6-6 to TRBJ2-7; D might be TRBD1 or TRBD2, each matching 5 bases. CDR3 length: 14 amino acids. The V end was cut by 3 bases, the J end by 0 bases, with 9 bases between. CDR1 and CDR2 (germline): MNHNY, SVGAGI (reference sequence). The CDR3 DNA is TGTGCCAGCAGTTATGAGGGGACCTCCTACGAGCAGTACTTC. Translating it yields CASSYEGTSYEQYF.

V and J are TRBV5-1 and TRBJ2-1, with 12 bases that match TRBD1. Germline V gene lookup returns CDR1 SGHRS and CDR2 YFSETQ. Unmatched junction bases numbered 8, after V lost 4 bases and J lost 3 bases. This CDR3 comprises 17 residues. Written as DNA, the CDR3 is TGCGCCAGCAGCGAGAGCCGGGACAGGGGGCTCTACAATGAGCAGTTCTTC. As protein: CASSESRDRGLYNEQFF.

This chain links TRBV7-7 with TRBJ2-1; 13 positions match TRBD2. The CDR3 has 15 amino acids. V shed 5 bases, J shed 6 bases, and the junction held 4 bases outside the gene matches. CDR1 is SSHAT and CDR2 is FNYEAQ in the germline V gene (reference sequence). In DNA form, the CDR3 reads TGTGCCAGCAGCGTGGGACTAGCGGGACTCAATGAGCAGTTCTTC. Translated, it gives CASSVGLAGLNEQFF.

This clone was found a few times. V usage is TRBV6-1 and J usage is TRBJ1-1; D not resolved. V was clipped by 3 bases and J by 4 bases, with 12 bases between them. Germline CDR1 is MNHNS and CDR2 is SASEGT. The CDR3 contains 14 residues. The CDR3 sequence is CASSELGMGTEAFF. The CDR3, as DNA: TGTGCCAGCAGTGAGCTTGGGATGGGCACTGAAGCTTTCTTT.

This chain joins TRBV3-1 (or the pseudogene TRBV3-2) and TRBJ1-1; TRBD1 is a possible D gene (6 bases). V gave up 4 bases and J gave up 4 bases, with 7 bases separating them. This CDR3 region has 12 residues. CDR1 is LGHDT, CDR2 YNNKEL, per germline (reference sequence). The CDR3 is CASSPQGTEAFF. CDR3 sequence (DNA): TGTGCCAGCAGCCCACAGGGCACTGAAGCTTTCTTT.

V gene TRBV6-6 combines with J gene TRBJ2-2, with 13 bases that match TRBD2. Looked up from germline, CDR1 is MNHNY and CDR2 is SVGAGI (reference sequence). V trimming: 6 bases; J trimming: 5 bases; junction bases outside the gene matches: 3. This CDR3 is 15 amino acids long. The CDR3 DNA reads as TGTGCCAGCAGACAGGGACTAGCGGGAACCGGGGAGCTGTTTTTT. This gives the protein CASRQGLAGTGELFF.

The rearrangement links TRBV3-1 (or the pseudogene TRBV3-2) to TRBJ1-2; tentative D call: TRBD1 (5 bases). The CDR3 is made up of 16 amino acids. The V end lost 4 bases, the J end lost 1 base, and 16 bases lay between the germline ends. Germline V gene lookup returns CDR1 LGHDT and CDR2 YNNKEL (reference sequence). CDR3 DNA sequence: TGTGCCAGCAGCCGGAACCCGCAGGGATATAACTATGGCTACACCTTC. Translated: CASSRNPQGYNYGYTF.